The T cell receptor beta chain described here comes from a study of T cell repertoires in cytomegalovirus infection. Overall study: Public TCR beta signatures were indicative of both CMV infection and a matching HLA type. Study results and limitations: Individuals carrying CMV plus the relevant HLA were identified by cumulative frequency of public TCR beta families. HLA-C-restricted CMV-specific TCR beta clonotypes were dominant in the ex vivo response.

With respect to this clonotype: The antigen remains unidentified. A much larger clone is a single base away; this may be a read error.

CDR3 length: 17 amino acids. Deletions cut 5 bases from V and 4 bases from J, with 20 bases between. Looked up from germline, CDR1 is SGHTA and CDR2 is FQGTGA. One entry per CDR3 protein results from TCRdb running MiXCR on the reads. The repertoire includes approximately 130,000 distinct CDR3 sequences, more than 20% of them detected once, and 30% to 40% sits in the top ten. The chain links TRBV7-3 to TRBJ2-2; maybe TRBD2 (6 bases). The source is a human donor in good health (CMV status not recorded). Some clones in this sample may be carry-over from other donors' samples. Sample: PBMCs, sequenced either directly or after in vitro stimulation (not recorded which). CDR3 in amino acids: CASSPNMMGGSTGELFF. The CDR3 DNA reads as TGTGCCAGCAGCCCGAATATGATGGGGGGTAGCACCGGGGAGCTGTTTTTT.